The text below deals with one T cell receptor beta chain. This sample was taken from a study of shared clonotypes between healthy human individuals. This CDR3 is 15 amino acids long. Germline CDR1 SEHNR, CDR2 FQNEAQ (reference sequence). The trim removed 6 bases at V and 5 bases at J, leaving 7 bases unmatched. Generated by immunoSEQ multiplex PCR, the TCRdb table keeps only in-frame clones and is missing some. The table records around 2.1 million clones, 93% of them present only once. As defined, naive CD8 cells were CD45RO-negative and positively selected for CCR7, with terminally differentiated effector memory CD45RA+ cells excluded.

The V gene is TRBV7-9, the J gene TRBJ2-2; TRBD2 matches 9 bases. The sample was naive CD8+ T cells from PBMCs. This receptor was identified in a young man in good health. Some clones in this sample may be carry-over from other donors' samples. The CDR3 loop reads CASRNLAGRTGELFF. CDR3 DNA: TGTGCCAGCAGGAACCTAGCGGGAAGGACCGGGGAGCTGTTTTTT.